The 24 T cell receptor beta chains below were found in one sample sequenced in a study of shared clonotypes between healthy human individuals. The repertoire was sequenced with immunoSEQ multiplex PCR; TCRdb's copy has only in-frame clones and lacks some. In the table there are approximately 2.1 million clones, approximately 93% of which are singletons. Sequenced material: naive CD4+ T cells from PBMCs. Subset of the sample: CD45RA+ positively selected. The receptor set was obtained from a man aged 18 to 30 in good health. Some clones in this sample may be carry-over from other donors' samples.

The chain combines TRBV18 with TRBJ1-5, with 9 positions matching TRBD1. Germline CDR1 reads KGHSH; CDR2 reads LQKENI. This CDR3 is built from 15 residues. The trim removed 4 bases at V and 5 bases at J, leaving 6 bases unmatched. The CDR3 spells CASSHTDRGYQPQHF. DNA of the CDR3: TGTGCCAGCTCACACACGGACAGGGGCTATCAGCCCCAGCATTTT.

The chain is built from TRBV28 and TRBJ2-5; possibly TRBD2 for D (6 bases). Germline values: CDR1 MDHEN, CDR2 SYDVKM. This CDR3 spans 15 amino acids. The germline V and J ends were trimmed by 5 bases and 2 bases, with 15 bases remaining between them. The CDR3 reads CASSRGPGSQETQYF. CDR3 nucleotides: TGTGCCAGCAGTCGGGGCCCCGGGAGTCAAGAGACCCAGTACTTC.

The V call is TRBV28, the J call TRBJ2-7, with D possibly being TRBD1 (5 bases). This CDR3 has 12 residues. V lost 6 bases, J lost 3 bases, and 9 bases lay in between. From germline, CDR1 is MDHEN and CDR2 SYDVKM. DNA of the CDR3: TGTGCCAGCAGGGCAGGGCGCTACGAGCAGTACTTC. Translated: CASRAGRYEQYF. Combining the CDR3 with reference TRBV28 and TRBJ2-7 gives the whole variable domain DVKVTQSSRYLVKRTGEKVFLECVQDMDHENMFWYRQDPGLGLRLIYFSYDVKMKEKGDIPEGYSVSREKKERFSLILESASTNQTSMYLCASRAGRYEQYFGPGTRLTVT.

V usage is TRBV28 and J usage is TRBJ1-5, with D possibly being TRBD1 (5 bases). Looked up from germline, CDR1 is MDHEN and CDR2 is SYDVKM. This CDR3 region has 13 residues. The V end was cut by 6 bases, the J end by 7 bases, with 13 bases between. The CDR3 DNA reads TGTGCCAGCAGCATCAGGGACCCCCAGCCCCAGCATTTT. It codes for CASSIRDPQPQHF.

The chain links TRBV4-1 to TRBJ2-3; TRBD2 aligns across 8 bases. CDR1 is MGHRA, CDR2 YSYEKL, per germline. The CDR3 covers 14 residues. The V and J ends lost 6 bases and 6 bases, in that order; junction bases with no gene match: 8. Written as DNA, the CDR3 is TGCGCCAGCAGAATGACTAGCGACCTTGATACGCAGTATTTT. Its protein product is CASRMTSDLDTQYF.

This rearrangement joins TRBV28 to TRBJ2-3; D is perhaps TRBD1 (5 bases). The CDR3 loop spans 15 amino acids. Trimming left V 2 bases short and J 2 bases short, with 11 bases between. Germline V gene lookup returns CDR1 MDHEN and CDR2 SYDVKM. CDR3 region: CASSLQGVLTDTQYF. DNA of the CDR3: TGTGCCAGCAGTTTACAAGGGGTCCTCACAGATACGCAGTATTTT.

Turning to this clone: At the DNA level, this CDR3 is encoded by other sequences in the same sample as well. V is TRBV7-9 and J is TRBJ1-4; the match to TRBD1 covers 8 bases. Germline V gives CDR1 SEHNR, CDR2 FQNEAQ (reference sequence). Trimming took 2 bases from V and 0 from J; bases not matched to a gene: 2. The CDR3 covers 16 residues. The CDR3 region is CASSLRQGPTNEKLFF. Here the CDR3 DNA reads TGTGCCAGCAGCTTACGACAGGGGCCAACTAATGAAAAACTGTTTTTT.

The V gene is TRBV18, the J gene TRBJ2-3; 7 nucleotides align to TRBD1. Trimming took 4 bases from V and 0 from J; bases not matched to a gene: 4. Germline V CDR1 and CDR2: KGHSH, LQKENI. The CDR3 has 15 amino acids. The CDR3 spells CASSLPGQSTDTQYF. In DNA, the CDR3 is TGTGCCAGCTCACTACCGGGACAGAGCACAGATACGCAGTATTTT.

V gene TRBV7-3 combines with J gene TRBJ2-6, with D perhaps TRBD1 (6 bases). The CDR3 sequence is 18 residues long. V was pared by 0 bases and J by 0 bases, with 12 bases between. Looked up from germline, CDR1 is SGHTA and CDR2 is FQGTGA. The chain's CDR3 is CASSLTSGARSGANVLTF. Here the CDR3 DNA reads TGTGCCAGCAGCTTAACGTCAGGGGCCCGCTCTGGGGCCAACGTCCTGACTTTC.

CDR3 in amino acids: CASSNSDSPLHF. The CDR3 DNA reads as TGTGCCAGCAGTAACAGTGATTCACCCCTCCACTTT. The chain has TRBV6-5 and TRBJ1-6; D gene ambiguous. This CDR3 comprises 12 residues. From germline, CDR1 is MNHEY and CDR2 SVGAGI. V was cut by 5 bases and J by 8 bases, with 7 bases left in between.

The chain is built from TRBV28 and TRBJ2-1, with 11 positions matching TRBD2. The CDR3 consists of 15 residues. V lost 3 bases, J lost 10 bases, and 8 bases stayed unmatched. The germline V gene encodes CDR1 MDHEN and CDR2 SYDVKM. DNA for the CDR3: TGTGCCAGCAGTTTTAGCGGGAGGGCTGGAGGGGAGCAGTTCTTC. It translates to CASSFSGRAGGEQFF. Filled out from reference TRBV28 and TRBJ2-1, the complete variable domain reads DVKVTQSSRYLVKRTGEKVFLECVQDMDHENMFWYRQDPGLGLRLIYFSYDVKMKEKGDIPEGYSVSREKKERFSLILESASTNQTSMYLCASSFSGRAGGEQFFGPGTRLTVL.

This clone was counted a single time. The rearrangement uses TRBV18 and TRBJ1-1; a possible D gene is TRBD1 (6 bases). The V and J ends lost 6 bases and 7 bases respectively, with 15 bases between them. Germline V gene sequence: CDR1 KGHSH, CDR2 LQKENI. CDR3 length: 13 amino acids. CDR3 sequence: CASSPLGDIEAFF. The CDR3 region has the DNA TGTGCCAGCTCGCCTCTTGGGGACATTGAAGCTTTCTTT.

The chain couples TRBV6-1 to TRBJ1-3; D ambiguous. The CDR3 is 14 amino acids. V lost 1 base and J lost 7, with 11 bases in between. Looked up from germline, CDR1 is MNHNS and CDR2 is SASEGT. CDR3 coding DNA: TGTGCCAGCAGTGAAGGGCCAGGCCGGAACACCATATATTTT. Translating it yields CASSEGPGRNTIYF.

A note on this clone: Distinct nucleotide sequences in the sample also encode this CDR3. The chain recombines TRBV7-9 with TRBJ1-2, with 8 bases matching TRBD1. Trimming cost V 4 bases and J 7 bases; bases outside gene matches: 5. Germline lookup yields CDR1 SEHNR and CDR2 FQNEAQ (reference sequence). The CDR3 totals 13 residues. The CDR3 bases are TGTGCCAGCAGCTCAGGACAGGGTGGTGGCTACACCTTC. Its translation: CASSSGQGGGYTF.

J is TRBJ1-2 and V is TRBV25-1; D might be TRBD1 (5 bases). The V and J ends lost 4 bases and 8 bases respectively, with 20 bases between them. Germline CDR1 and CDR2: MGHDK and SYGVNS. There are 15 residues in the CDR3. DNA of the CDR3: TGTGCCAGCAGTGTACCACGGGGCCCCGGAGAGGGCTACACCTTC. It translates to CASSVPRGPGEGYTF.

The V call is TRBV27, the J call TRBJ2-6, with unresolved D. The CDR3 consists of 14 residues. Germline values: CDR1 MNHEY, CDR2 SMNVEV (reference sequence). The germline V and J ends were trimmed by 5 bases and 6 bases, with 11 bases remaining between them. Here the CDR3 reads CASSPQSQANVLTF. The DNA of the CDR3 is TGTGCCAGCAGTCCACAGTCTCAGGCCAACGTCCTGACTTTC.

This clone appeared a single time. This chain connects TRBV7-9 to TRBJ2-3; D ambiguous. The germline CDR1 and CDR2 sequences are SEHNR and FQNEAQ (reference sequence). Trimming took 5 bases from V and 7 from J, leaving 10 bases between them. The CDR3 totals 12 residues. The CDR3: CASSPLAHTQYF. The CDR3 DNA reads as TGTGCCAGCAGCCCGTTAGCCCATACGCAGTATTTT.

V is TRBV4-3 and J is TRBJ1-2; TRBD1 aligns across 7 bases. The CDR3 length is 17 residues. The V segment lost 1 base and the J segment 1 base; nucleotides outside the gene matches: 9. Per germline, CDR1 LGHNA and CDR2 YSLEER. CDR3 coding DNA: TGCGCCAGCAGCCAAGTGGGAAGGGGACAGTTTAACTATGGCTACACCTTC. Amino acids: CASSQVGRGQFNYGYTF.

As to this clone: One end of the junction does not line up with germline, which may come from a read error. The J gene is TRBJ2-4, the V gene TRBV5-5; TRBD2 is a possible D gene (6 bases). Germline CDR1 is SGHKS and CDR2 is YYEKEE (reference sequence). The CDR3 extends over 14 amino acids. CDR3 in DNA: TGCTCATCGGGGGAGGCCCTAGCCAAAAACATTCAGTACTTC. The encoded protein is CSSGEALAKNIQYF. The variable domain in full, completed from reference TRBV5-5 and TRBJ2-4, reads DAGVTQSPTHLIKTRGQQVTLRCSPISGHKSVSWYQQVLGQGPQFIFQYYEKEERGRGNFPDRFSARQFPNYSSELNVNALLLGDSALYLCSSGEALAKNIQYFGAGTRLSVL.

The chain couples TRBV9 to TRBJ2-5, with 12 nucleotides matching TRBD1. CDR1 SGDLS and CDR2 YYNGEE come from the germline V gene. V gave up 1 base and J gave up 0 bases; unmatched junction bases: 4. There are 17 residues in the CDR3. The CDR3 bases are TGTGCCAGCAGCGTACAGGGGACAGGGGGCTACCAAGAGACCCAGTACTTC. Translating it yields CASSVQGTGGYQETQYF.

The gene calls are TRBV11-2 and TRBJ2-7; weak D call: TRBD2 (6 bases). V was cut by 1 base and J by 3 bases, with 10 bases left in between. The CDR3 length is 14 residues. Germline CDR1 is SGHAT and CDR2 is FQNNGV. CDR3 sequence (DNA): TGTGCCAGCAGCTTAGGGTTGCGGGACTACGAGCAGTACTTC. It encodes CASSLGLRDYEQYF.

This clone appeared a few times. V is TRBV28 and J is TRBJ1-1; no clear D gene. The ends were cut back, 3 bases at V and 1 base at J, with 6 bases in the middle. This CDR3 is 13 amino acids long. In germline, CDR1 is MDHEN, CDR2 SYDVKM. The CDR3 loop reads CASSFLPNTEAFF. The CDR3 DNA reads TGTGCCAGCAGTTTCCTCCCGAACACTGAAGCTTTCTTT.

This chain connects TRBV6-5 to TRBJ2-7; D perhaps matches TRBD1 (6 bases). The ends were cut back, 8 bases at V and 2 bases at J, with 13 bases in the middle. This CDR3 contains 13 residues. The germline V gene has CDR1 MNHEY and CDR2 SVGAGI. This CDR3 is CASRDTNPYEQYF. The CDR3 region has the DNA TGTGCCAGCCGGGACACCAACCCCTACGAGCAGTACTTC.

The chain carries TRBV7-2 and TRBJ2-1; 10 positions match TRBD2. V lost 5 bases, J lost 0 bases, and 7 bases stayed unmatched. CDR3 size: 17 residues. Germline CDR1 and CDR2: SGHTA and FQGNSA. The CDR3 sequence: CASSGLAVWSSYNEQFF. The CDR3 DNA reads TGTGCCAGCAGCGGACTAGCGGTTTGGAGCTCCTACAATGAGCAGTTCTTC.